What follows is one TCR beta chain and its context. What it binds is unknown. The TCR library protocol was used to attach unique molecular identifiers. These identifiers were attached to individual cDNA molecules. TCRdb redid the calling of the 5' RACE reads with MiXCR, one entry per CDR3 protein. The sample contains over 55,000 distinct CDR3 sequences, roughly a tenth of which appear only once. This sample is part of a study of early T cells in non-severe SARS-CoV-2 infection. At the level of the study: The chains were unpaired, and the sequenced material was bulk RNA from unsorted whole blood. Study-level findings and limits: VDJdb matches were skewed toward anti-spike CD8 T cell responses.

Germline V lookup: CDR1 MNHNS, CDR2 SASEGT. CDR3 size: 15 residues. V dropped 9 bases and J dropped 4; count of bases not matched to a gene: 10. The rearrangement joins TRBV6-1 to TRBJ2-7; TRBD1 aligns across 12 bases. Sequenced sample: whole blood. This TCR was sampled from an adult who was a healthcare worker with PCR-confirmed SARS-CoV-2 infection or an uninfected control (not recorded which). The CDR3 DNA follows: TGTGCCAGTCTTCCGGGACAGGGGGCCAGGTACGAGCAGTACGTC. As protein: CASLPGQGARYEQYV.